Presented here are 9 T cell receptor beta chains from one specimen sequenced in a study of glioma-infiltrating T cells after dendritic cell vaccination. The time point: after dendritic cell vaccination, including at tumor progression/relapse. The protocol was immunoSEQ multiplex PCR, while the TCRdb copy is restricted to in-frame clones and leaves out a portion. This sample has under 130,000 clones; around 90% occur once, and the top ten carry 2.7%. Sample: blood, taken after dendritic cell vaccination. These receptor sequences come from a human donor with glioblastoma.

This sequence joins TRBV6-5 and TRBJ1-1; TRBD1 might be the D (5 bases). V lost 4 bases and J lost 6, with 21 bases in between. CDR3 length: 16 residues. Germline CDR1 reads MNHEY; CDR2 reads SVGAGI. The CDR3 sequence is CASSLYPGRGSSEAFF. For the CDR3, the DNA is TGTGCCAGCAGTTTATATCCAGGACGGGGGAGCTCTGAAGCTTTCTTT.

A remark on this clone: Compared with germline, one end of the junction differs, possibly owing to a read error. The chain carries TRBV6-5 and TRBJ1-5, with D unresolved. The germline gives CDR1 MNHEY, CDR2 SVGAGI. The CDR3 extends over 13 amino acids. The CDR3 DNA follows: TGTGCCAGCGGTTACGAGCGCAATCAGCCCCAGCATTTT. Translated: CASGYERNQPQHF.

V is TRBV4-2 and J is TRBJ2-7, with D maybe TRBD1 (6 bases). The germline CDR1 and CDR2 sequences are LGHNA and YNFKEQ. V dropped 4 bases and J dropped 5 bases, with 15 bases sitting between them. This CDR3 comprises 14 residues. Here the CDR3 DNA reads TGTGCCAGCAGCCTAAAGGCCAGGGGCGACGAGCAGTACTTC. Amino acid sequence: CASSLKARGDEQYF.

This chain uses TRBV2 with TRBJ2-2; D is perhaps TRBD1 (6 bases). The CDR3 has 14 residues. With 4 bases removed from V and 6 bases from J, the gap between germline ends came to 12 bases. Germline V gene data show CDR1 as SNHLY and CDR2 as FYNNEI. The CDR3 DNA reads TGTGCCAGCAGTGTGGAAGAGGGGGCCGGGGAGCTGTTTTTT. Encoded protein: CASSVEEGAGELFF.

The chain is built from TRBV18 and TRBJ1-4; no reliable D call. The CDR3 has 14 amino acids. V gave up 3 bases and J gave up 6 bases, with 11 bases separating them. Germline CDR1 is KGHSH and CDR2 is LQKENI. CDR3 DNA: TGTGCCAGCTCACCGATATACAGATATGAAAAACTGTTTTTT. It encodes CASSPIYRYEKLFF. The full variable domain, its missing parts supplied by reference TRBV18 and TRBJ1-4, is NAGVMQNPRHLVRRRGQEARLRCSPMKGHSHVYWYRQLPEEGLKFMVYLQKENIIDESGMPKERFSAEFPKEGPSILRIQQVVRGDSAAYFCASSPIYRYEKLFFGSGTQLSVL.

The V gene is TRBV6-1, the J gene TRBJ2-7; TRBD2 agrees at 9 bases. There are 16 residues in the CDR3. Germline lookup yields CDR1 MNHNS and CDR2 SASEGT. V dropped 4 bases and J dropped 4; count of bases not matched to a gene: 11. The CDR3 nucleotides read TGTGCCAGCAGTGTTCTTAGCGGGAGTTGGGGGTACGAGCAGTACTTC. It is translated as CASSVLSGSWGYEQYF.

The chain carries TRBV7-9 and TRBJ1-4; perhaps TRBD1 as D (5 bases). The CDR3 is 15 residues long. Trimming shortened V by 4 bases and J by 2 bases, and 11 bases separated the two germline ends. CDR1 SEHNR and CDR2 FQNEAQ come from the germline V gene (reference sequence). The CDR3 region is CASSYQGGTNEKLFF. CDR3 bases: TGTGCCAGCAGCTATCAGGGTGGGACTAATGAAAAACTGTTTTTT.

The genes are TRBV10-3 and TRBJ1-3; D gene uncertain. V was cut by 6 bases and J by 0 bases, with 21 bases left in between. CDR1 is ENHRY and CDR2 is SYGVKD in the germline V gene. The CDR3 is made up of 18 amino acids. CDR3 in amino acids: CAISKKSVGLISGNTIYF. In DNA, the CDR3 is TGTGCCATCAGCAAGAAATCTGTCGGGTTGATCTCTGGAAACACCATATATTTT.

This clone turned up a few times. The same CDR3 is also encoded by other DNA sequences in this sample. This chain uses TRBV4-1 with TRBJ2-7; D perhaps matches TRBD1 (6 bases). V was shortened by 3 bases and J by 1 base, with 13 bases between the two germline ends. This CDR3 region has 15 residues. CDR1 MGHRA and CDR2 YSYEKL come from the germline V gene. CDR3 nucleotide sequence: TGCGCCAGCAGCCAGTCGACCGGACAGTCCTACGAGCAGTACTTC. It yields the protein CASSQSTGQSYEQYF.